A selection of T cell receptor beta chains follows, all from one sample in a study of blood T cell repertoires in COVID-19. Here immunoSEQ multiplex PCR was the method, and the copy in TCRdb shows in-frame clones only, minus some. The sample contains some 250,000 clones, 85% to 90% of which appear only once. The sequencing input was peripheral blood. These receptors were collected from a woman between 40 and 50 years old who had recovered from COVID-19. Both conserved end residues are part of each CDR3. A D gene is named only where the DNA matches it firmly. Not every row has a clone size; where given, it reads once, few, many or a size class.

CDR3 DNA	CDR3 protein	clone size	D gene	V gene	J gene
TGTGCCATCAGCCGGACAGGGGGCACCGGGGAGCTGTTTTTT	CAISRTGGTGELFF	-	TRBD1	TRBV10-3	TRBJ2-2
TGTGCCAGCAGCCCGACCGGGACTAGCGGGAGTGGCAAAAACATTCAGTACTTC	CASSPTGTSGSGKNIQYF	once	TRBD2	TRBV11-2	TRBJ2-4
TGTGCCAGCAGCTTAGGGAGACTAGCGGGAGGGCCTGGAAACATTCAGTACTTC	CASSLGRLAGGPGNIQYF	-	TRBD2	TRBV13	TRBJ2-4
TGTGCCAGCAGCGTTTTAGCGGGAGCAGCGTACGAGCAGTACTTC	CASSVLAGAAYEQYF	-	TRBD2	TRBV5-4	TRBJ2-7
TGCAGCGTTGGGATGATGGCAATGCGGGAAAAACTGTTTTTT	CSVGMMAMREKLFF	-	-	TRBV29-1	TRBJ1-4
TGTGCCAGCAGTAGCGGACAGGGGGCCAAAAACATTCAGTACTTC	CASSSGQGAKNIQYF	-	TRBD1	TRBV28	TRBJ2-4
TGTGCCAGCAGTTCGAGACACCGGACAGGGGCCCTCGGAGGAGGCTACACCTTC	CASSSRHRTGALGGGYTF	-	TRBD1	TRBV6-2/TRBV6-3	TRBJ1-2
TGTGCCAGTAGTCCAGGGGGGACAGGCAGCACAGATACGCAGTATTTT	CASSPGGTGSTDTQYF	-	TRBD1	TRBV19	TRBJ2-3
TGTGCCAGCTCACTAGCCAAAAACATTCAGTACTTC	CASSLAKNIQYF	-	-	TRBV25-1	TRBJ2-4
TGTGCCAGCACCGGACAGGGTGGAGTAGGGTTC	CASTGQGGVGF	-	TRBD1	TRBV6-5	TRBJ1-2
TGTGCTAGCAGCTTAGGGCTAGCGGGCCCCTACGAGCAGTACTTC	CASSLGLAGPYEQYF	-	TRBD2	TRBV7-7	TRBJ2-7
TGTGCCAGCAGCACCCGACAGACGAACACTGAAGCTTTCTTT	CASSTRQTNTEAFF	-	-	TRBV9	TRBJ1-1
TGTGCCAGCAGCAGCCGACAGGGGGAAAGAGGACCTAACTATGGCTACACCTTC	CASSSRQGERGPNYGYTF	-	TRBD1	TRBV13	TRBJ1-2
TGCGCCAGCAGCCCCACCCTTGGAGCGGGCCAAGAGACCCAGTACTTC	CASSPTLGAGQETQYF	-	-	TRBV5-1	TRBJ2-5
TGTGCCAGCAGCCACCGGACACGGCGGTCAGATGGCTACACCTTC	CASSHRTRRSDGYTF	-	-	TRBV3-1/TRBV3-2	TRBJ1-2
TGTGCCAGCAGCTTGTGGGGGAGGGCCGCAACCGGGGAGCTGTTTTTT	CASSLWGRAATGELFF	-	TRBD2	TRBV5-4	TRBJ2-2
TGTGCCAGCAGCTTAGAGCAGGGGGCGGTGAACTATGGCTACACCTTC	CASSLEQGAVNYGYTF	-	TRBD1	TRBV7-2	TRBJ1-2
TGTGCCAGCAGTTACGGCTCGAACACTGAAGCTTTCTTT	CASSYGSNTEAFF	-	-	TRBV6-5	TRBJ1-1
TGTGCCTGGAGGTTATCTGGGGCCAACGTCCTGACTTTC	CAWRLSGANVLTF	-	-	TRBV30	TRBJ2-6
TGCAGCGTTGGTCTGTCCGGGAATAGCAATCAGCCCCAGCATTTT	CSVGLSGNSNQPQHF	-	-	TRBV29-1	TRBJ1-5
TGTGCCAGCAGTGAAGGGCGGGGAACGAACACTGAAGCTTTCTTT	CASSEGRGTNTEAFF	-	-	TRBV2	TRBJ1-1
TGTGCCACCTCAGGCCCGGGGGCCAGAGGGAGGGATGGCTACACCTTC	CATSGPGARGRDGYTF	-	-	TRBV15	TRBJ1-2
TGCGCCAGCAGCCTACTCATCCAGGGGGCTGGGGAGCTGTTTTTT	CASSLLIQGAGELFF	-	TRBD1	TRBV4-3	TRBJ2-2
TGTGCCAGCAGTGTGGTAGCGGGCTCCTACGAGCAGTACTTC	CASSVVAGSYEQYF	-	TRBD2	TRBV6-4	TRBJ2-7
TGTGCCAGCAGCTTGGGACTAGCGGGGAGGAGTGAGCAGTTCTTC	CASSLGLAGRSEQFF	once	TRBD2	TRBV11-1	TRBJ2-1
TGTGCCAGCAGCCAGCCCGGGGGTCGAGAAAACACCATATATTTT	CASSQPGGRENTIYF	-	-	TRBV4-2	TRBJ1-3
TGTGCCAGCTCAGGGTTGAACACCGGGGAGCTGTTTTTT	CASSGLNTGELFF	-	-	TRBV2	TRBJ2-2
TGTGCCAGCAGTGAGCCCCGCGGGACCGGGGAGCTGTTTTTT	CASSEPRGTGELFF	-	-	TRBV2	TRBJ2-2
TGTGCCAGCAGCGACAGGCCCAACTATGGCTACACCTTC	CASSDRPNYGYTF	-	-	TRBV19	TRBJ1-2
TGTGCCACCCGGGGGGGGAGGGGCAATGAGCAGTTCTTC	CATRGGRGNEQFF	-	TRBD2	TRBV19	TRBJ2-1
TGTGCCAGCACCCTCAGGGGGGGGACTAGCGGGACCAATGAGCAGTTCTTC	CASTLRGGTSGTNEQFF	few	TRBD2	TRBV11-2	TRBJ2-1
TGTGCCAGCAGCCCCCGAATAGCGGGAGGGGGCTACGAGCAGTACTTC	CASSPRIAGGGYEQYF	-	TRBD2	TRBV11-2	TRBJ2-7
TGTGCCAGCAGGGAGAGGGCCAGCGGGGCTCAAAGCACAGATACGCAGTATTTT	CASRERASGAQSTDTQYF	-	TRBD2	TRBV27	TRBJ2-3
TGTGCCAGCAGCACCGACAGGGGGCGAGGTGAAGCTTTCTTT	CASSTDRGRGEAFF	-	TRBD1	TRBV7-2	TRBJ1-1
TGTGCCAGCAGCCCAGGACTAGCGGGGACCGGGGAGCTGTTTTTT	CASSPGLAGTGELFF	-	TRBD2	TRBV9	TRBJ2-2
TGTGCCAGCAGCCAACCGACTGGGCCCCAGCATTTT	CASSQPTGPQHF	-	-	TRBV3-1/TRBV3-2	TRBJ1-5
TGTGCCAGCAGTTTCGGGGAAGCCTATGGCTACACCTTC	CASSFGEAYGYTF	-	-	TRBV12-3/TRBV12-4	TRBJ1-2
TGTGCCAGCAGCTTCGGGGCAGGGGGTGACTATGGCTACACCTTC	CASSFGAGGDYGYTF	few	TRBD1	TRBV7-2	TRBJ1-2
TGTGCCAGCAGCGTACAGGGGAATTTTGCAACTAATGAAAAACTGTTTTTT	CASSVQGNFATNEKLFF	-	-	TRBV9	TRBJ1-4
TGTGCCAGCAGCCCTACAGGGGCCGGTACTGAAGCTTTCTTT	CASSPTGAGTEAFF	-	TRBD1	TRBV11-2	TRBJ1-1